This is a list of T cell receptor beta chains from one sample in a study of cytomegalovirus exposure and HLA in healthy donors. The data were produced by immunoSEQ multiplex PCR, yet TCRdb's version contains in-frame clones alone and is incomplete. The table gives about 210,000 clones; the top ten clones make up about 1% of it. The specimen sequenced was PBMCs. These receptors came from a woman aged 25-40 years in good health and CMV-seropositive. Both conserved end residues are part of each CDR3. A D gene is named only where the DNA matches it firmly.

J gene | D gene | V gene | CDR3 DNA | CDR3 protein
TRBJ2-2 | TRBD1 | TRBV19 | TGTGCCAGTGAACGACCCTACTGGACAGGGGAAATTTCGAACACCGGGGAGCTGTTTTTT | CASERPYWTGEISNTGELFF
TRBJ2-7 | TRBD2 | TRBV6-5 | TGTGCCAGCAGTAGCGGCGGGAGCTTGCTATACGAGCAGTACTTC | CASSSGGSLLYEQYF
TRBJ2-7 | TRBD2 | TRBV7-6 | TGTGCCAGCAGCTTTGGGGGGGATAAAGGATACGAGCAGTACTTC | CASSFGGDKGYEQYF
TRBJ1-1 | . | TRBV4-3 | TGCGCCAGCAGCCAAGAACGGGGAGGCACTGAAGCTTTCTTT | CASSQERGGTEAFF
TRBJ2-3 | . | TRBV10-1 | TGCGCCAGCAGTGAGTCTAGCAGCGTACAGTATTTT | CASSESSSVQYF
TRBJ2-3 | TRBD2 | TRBV6-5 | TGTGCCAGCAGGCGTCTAGCGGGAGATACAGATACGCAGTATTTT | CASRRLAGDTDTQYF
TRBJ2-7 | TRBD1 | TRBV10-3 | TGTGCCATCAGTGAGGCAGGGGACAGCACCTACGAGCAGTACTTC | CAISEAGDSTYEQYF
TRBJ1-6 | TRBD1 | TRBV7-9 | TGTGCCAGCAGCTTCCTTGTGGACAGGGGGAATTCACCCCTCCACTTT | CASSFLVDRGNSPLHF
TRBJ1-2 | TRBD1 | TRBV7-8 | TGTGCCAGCAGCCCACAGGGGGGCTTGGGCTACACCTTC | CASSPQGGLGYTF
TRBJ1-1 | . | TRBV28 | TGTGCCAGCAGCCAACTGTTACAGGATTGGAGCACTGAAGCTTTCTTT | CASSQLLQDWSTEAFF
TRBJ2-1 | TRBD2 | TRBV11-3 | TGTGCCAGCAGCTCTGGGACTAGCGGGGGCAATGAGCAGTTCTTC | CASSSGTSGGNEQFF
TRBJ1-2 | TRBD1 | TRBV28 | TGTGCCAGCAAAGTCGGGTCGGGACAGGGGTTCTATGGCTACACCTTC | CASKVGSGQGFYGYTF
TRBJ1-4 | . | TRBV29-1 | TGCAGCGTAGGGGGTCCTGAAAAACTGTTTTTT | CSVGGPEKLFF
TRBJ2-3 | . | TRBV11-2 | TGTGCCAGCAGCTTAGCGGGAAGACACACAGATACGCAGTATTTT | CASSLAGRHTDTQYF
TRBJ1-5 | TRBD1 | TRBV19 | TGTGCCAGTAGTATAGAGGGGACAGACTGGTATAGCAATCAGCCCCAGCATTTT | CASSIEGTDWYSNQPQHF
TRBJ2-7 | . | TRBV10-3 | TGTGCCACTTCCTCAAACGGACAGCTCTCCTACGAGCAGTACTTC | CATSSNGQLSYEQYF
TRBJ2-3 | TRBD2 | TRBV10-3 | TGTGCCATCAGTGAGGGAGTAGCGGGAGACTCAGATACGCAGTATTTT | CAISEGVAGDSDTQYF
TRBJ1-1 | TRBD1 | TRBV14 | TGTGCCAGCAGCCAAGACGACAGGGGGTGGGGCACTGAAGCTTTCTTT | CASSQDDRGWGTEAFF
TRBJ2-5 | TRBD2 | TRBV30 | TGTGCCTGGAGTTTTCCGACTAGCGGGAGAGAGACCCAGTACTTC | CAWSFPTSGRETQYF
TRBJ2-7 | . | TRBV7-2 | TGTGCCAGCAGCTTTCGCAGGGAGGCCTACGAGCAGTACTTC | CASSFRREAYEQYF
TRBJ1-5 | . | TRBV6-4 | TGTGCCAGCGTACCGGCCCCTAGGAGCAATCAGCCCCAGCATTTT | CASVPAPRSNQPQHF
TRBJ2-3 | TRBD2 | TRBV2 | TGTGCCAGCAGTACTAGCGGGGAGGACACAGATACGCAGTATTTT | CASSTSGEDTDTQYF
TRBJ2-2 | TRBD2 | TRBV30 | TGTGCCTGGAGTCGACCGGGACTAGCGGGATTCACCGGGGAGCTGTTTTTT | CAWSRPGLAGFTGELFF